The entry that follows covers one TCR beta chain sequence. Germline V gene lookup returns CDR1 SGHRS and CDR2 YFSETQ. V lost 3 bases, J lost 7 bases, and 2 bases stayed unmatched. The length of the CDR3 is 14 residues. Authors' methods: Reference gene primer amplification gave nucleated cell count estimates. Libraries were prepared by immunoSEQ multiplex PCR; TCRdb keeps only in-frame clonotypes and omits some of them. The D gene and trimming were derived from the DNA, and the V and J assignments and clone size from that table. The table shows 150,000 to 200,000 clones, with about 90% occurring only once. The data derive from a study of blood T cell repertoires in COVID-19. Study details: Both acute and convalescent COVID-19 samples were obtained from the United States, Italy and Spain. Nucleic acid was either cDNA or gDNA, and it came from T cells, B-cell-depleted T cells, or PBMCs.

This chain connects TRBV5-1 to TRBJ1-4; 11 nucleotides match TRBD1. The sample consisted of peripheral blood. This receptor was identified in a man in his 60s with acute or convalescent COVID-19. CDR3 amino acids: CASSSGTGGEKLFF. The CDR3 DNA reads TGCGCCAGCAGCTCCGGGACAGGGGGTGAAAAACTGTTTTTT.